The rows below give T cell receptor beta chains drawn from one sample of a study of T cells in Graves' hyperthyroidism and ophthalmopathy. One entry per CDR3 protein results from TCRdb running MiXCR on the multiplex PCR reads. The sample has 300,000 to 400,000 distinct CDR3 sequences, over 11% seen once; the top ten hold 11%. The sample consisted of blood. These receptors were obtained from a woman aged 55-69 years with Graves' hyperthyroidism. Both conserved end residues are part of each CDR3. The D gene is left open where the match is weak. Rows may omit the clone size; those that give it use once, few, many or a size class.

j_gene: TRBJ2-1; v_gene: TRBV29-1; abundance: many; d_gene: TRBD1; CDR3aa: CSASKQGQGEQFF; CDR3nt: TGCAGCGCGTCCAAACAGGGGCAAGGTGAGCAGTTCTTC
j_gene: TRBJ1-1; v_gene: TRBV6-1; abundance: many; d_gene: -; CDR3aa: CASMLRQEAFF; CDR3nt: TGTGCCAGCATGTTAAGACAGGAAGCTTTCTTT
j_gene: TRBJ2-5; v_gene: TRBV5-1; abundance: -; d_gene: -; CDR3aa: CASSFGYTQETQYF; CDR3nt: TGCGCCAGCAGCTTCGGCTACACTCAAGAGACCCAGTACTTC
j_gene: TRBJ2-4; v_gene: TRBV11-2; abundance: many; d_gene: TRBD2; CDR3aa: CASSQRTSVVLAKNIQYF; CDR3nt: TGTGCCAGCAGCCAACGGACTAGCGTCGTTCTAGCCAAAAACATTCAGTACTTC
j_gene: TRBJ2-2; v_gene: TRBV18; abundance: -; d_gene: -; CDR3aa: CASSPGRWNTGELFF; CDR3nt: TGTGCCAGCTCACCAGGCAGGTGGAACACCGGGGAGCTGTTTTTT
j_gene: TRBJ2-5; v_gene: TRBV6-1; abundance: few; d_gene: TRBD1; CDR3aa: CASETGGETQYF; CDR3nt: TGTGCCAGCGAAACAGGGGGGGAGACCCAGTACTTC
j_gene: TRBJ2-1; v_gene: TRBV3-1; abundance: many; d_gene: -; CDR3aa: CASSQASRRQFF; CDR3nt: TGTGCCAGCAGCCAAGCTTCTCGGCGGCAGTTCTTC
j_gene: TRBJ1-1; v_gene: TRBV6-1; abundance: few; d_gene: -; CDR3aa: CASSLVREGTEAFF; CDR3nt: TGTGCCAGCAGTCTCGTCCGGGAGGGCACTGAAGCTTTCTTT
j_gene: TRBJ2-2; v_gene: TRBV20-1; abundance: many; d_gene: -; CDR3aa: CSARENTGELFF; CDR3nt: TGCAGTGCTAGAGAGAACACCGGGGAGCTGTTTTTT
j_gene: TRBJ2-1; v_gene: TRBV5-5; abundance: -; d_gene: -; CDR3aa: CASSQYEQFF; CDR3nt: TGTGCCAGCAGCCAGTATGAGCAGTTCTTC
j_gene: TRBJ2-2; v_gene: TRBV7-9; abundance: -; d_gene: -; CDR3aa: CASTVEAETGELFF; CDR3nt: TGTGCCAGTACTGTGGAGGCGGAGACCGGGGAGCTGTTTTTT
j_gene: TRBJ1-1; v_gene: TRBV7-2; abundance: many; d_gene: -; CDR3aa: CASSPGWGMNTEAFF; CDR3nt: TGTGCCAGCAGCCCCGGATGGGGCATGAACACTGAAGCTTTCTTT
j_gene: TRBJ2-7; v_gene: TRBV20-1; abundance: many; d_gene: -; CDR3aa: CSARDSSGQGISSYEQYF; CDR3nt: TGCAGTGCTAGAGATAGTTCCGGTCAGGGAATTAGCTCCTACGAGCAGTACTTC
j_gene: TRBJ2-1; v_gene: TRBV27; abundance: many; d_gene: TRBD1; CDR3aa: CASSSTGTGAWGNEQFF; CDR3nt: TGTGCCAGCAGTTCCACCGGGACAGGGGCGTGGGGCAATGAGCAGTTCTTC
j_gene: TRBJ1-1; v_gene: TRBV20-1; abundance: many; d_gene: -; CDR3aa: CSARDLGKGFAEAFF; CDR3nt: TGCAGTGCTAGAGATCTCGGGAAGGGATTCGCTGAAGCTTTCTTT
j_gene: TRBJ2-7; v_gene: TRBV5-4; abundance: many; d_gene: TRBD2; CDR3aa: CASSLAGGRANHEQYF; CDR3nt: TGTGCCAGCAGCTTGGCGGGTGGGAGGGCCAACCACGAGCAGTACTTC
j_gene: TRBJ2-5; v_gene: TRBV7-9; abundance: many; d_gene: -; CDR3aa: CASSPKARLQETQYF; CDR3nt: TGTGCCAGCAGCCCGAAGGCTAGGCTCCAAGAGACCCAGTACTTC
j_gene: TRBJ1-1; v_gene: TRBV28; abundance: few; d_gene: -; CDR3aa: CASSLIWNTEAFF; CDR3nt: TGTGCCAGCAGTTTAATTTGGAACACTGAAGCTTTCTTT
j_gene: TRBJ2-7; v_gene: TRBV12-3/TRBV12-4; abundance: many; d_gene: TRBD1; CDR3aa: CASSPGTATRGQYF; CDR3nt: TGTGCCAGCAGTCCCGGGACAGCGACCCGCGGGCAGTACTTC
j_gene: TRBJ2-3; v_gene: TRBV12-3/TRBV12-4; abundance: -; d_gene: -; CDR3aa: CAGSTASRTDTQYF; CDR3nt: TGTGCCGGAAGCACGGCTAGCAGGACAGATACGCAGTATTTT
j_gene: TRBJ2-4; v_gene: TRBV20-1; abundance: -; d_gene: TRBD2; CDR3aa: CSAKLAGGNIQYF; CDR3nt: TGCAGTGCCAAACTAGCGGGAGGGAACATTCAGTACTTC
j_gene: TRBJ2-1; v_gene: TRBV24-1; abundance: many; d_gene: TRBD2; CDR3aa: CATSDPNSGRVLNEQFF; CDR3nt: TGTGCCACCAGTGATCCTAATAGCGGGAGGGTGCTGAATGAGCAGTTCTTC
j_gene: TRBJ1-4; v_gene: TRBV19; abundance: few; d_gene: TRBD1; CDR3aa: CASSISGTGTNEKLFF; CDR3nt: TGTGCCAGTAGTATCTCCGGGACAGGGACTAATGAAAAACTGTTTTTT
j_gene: TRBJ1-1; v_gene: TRBV6-1; abundance: many; d_gene: TRBD1; CDR3aa: CASSFSDRAGTEAFF; CDR3nt: TGTGCCAGCAGTTTTTCGGACAGGGCGGGCACTGAAGCTTTCTTT
j_gene: TRBJ2-7; v_gene: TRBV6-1; abundance: few; d_gene: -; CDR3aa: CASSRGGIYEQYF; CDR3nt: TGTGCCAGCAGTCGTGGCGGCATCTACGAGCAGTACTTC
j_gene: TRBJ2-1; v_gene: TRBV12-3/TRBV12-4; abundance: few; d_gene: TRBD2; CDR3aa: CASSFSWTSGDNEQFF; CDR3nt: TGTGCCAGCAGTTTTAGCTGGACTAGCGGGGACAATGAGCAGTTCTTC
j_gene: TRBJ2-2; v_gene: TRBV19; abundance: few; d_gene: -; CDR3aa: CASSIGHTNTGELFF; CDR3nt: TGTGCCAGTAGTATAGGACATACGAACACCGGGGAGCTGTTTTTT
j_gene: TRBJ2-1; v_gene: TRBV28; abundance: -; d_gene: TRBD1; CDR3aa: CASNPEGDRGFYNEQFF; CDR3nt: TGTGCCAGCAACCCCGAAGGAGACAGGGGCTTCTACAATGAGCAGTTCTTC
j_gene: TRBJ1-1; v_gene: TRBV20-1; abundance: -; d_gene: -; CDR3aa: CSARVSEGVGEAFF; CDR3nt: TGCAGTGCTAGAGTTTCCGAGGGTGTGGGTGAAGCTTTCTTT
j_gene: TRBJ2-3; v_gene: TRBV15; abundance: few; d_gene: -; CDR3aa: CATSRGVSSTDTQYF; CDR3nt: TGTGCCACCAGCAGGGGGGTCAGCTCCACAGATACGCAGTATTTT
j_gene: TRBJ2-5; v_gene: TRBV11-2; abundance: many; d_gene: -; CDR3aa: CASSFPQGKHETQYF; CDR3nt: TGTGCCAGCAGCTTCCCACAGGGAAAGCATGAGACCCAGTACTTC
j_gene: TRBJ1-2; v_gene: TRBV7-8; abundance: many; d_gene: TRBD1; CDR3aa: CASSLRTGGASNNYGYTF; CDR3nt: TGTGCCAGCAGCTTAAGGACAGGGGGCGCGTCTAATAACTATGGCTACACCTTC
j_gene: TRBJ2-1; v_gene: TRBV12-3/TRBV12-4; abundance: -; d_gene: -; CDR3aa: CASSRETVNEQFF; CDR3nt: TGTGCCAGCAGTAGGGAAACCGTGAATGAGCAGTTCTTC
j_gene: TRBJ1-3; v_gene: TRBV2; abundance: many; d_gene: -; CDR3aa: CASIRPPVSNRGNTIYF; CDR3nt: TGTGCCAGCATTCGACCTCCGGTCTCCAATCGGGGAAACACCATATATTTT
j_gene: TRBJ2-1; v_gene: TRBV12-3/TRBV12-4; abundance: once; d_gene: TRBD1; CDR3aa: CASSLARTGTYNEQFF; CDR3nt: TGTGCCAGCAGTTTAGCAAGGACAGGGACCTACAATGAGCAGTTCTTC
j_gene: TRBJ2-3; v_gene: TRBV5-1; abundance: few; d_gene: TRBD2; CDR3aa: CASSPGLDVTGTQYF; CDR3nt: TGCGCCAGCAGCCCGGGACTAGATGTCACAGGTACGCAGTATTTT
j_gene: TRBJ1-1; v_gene: TRBV20-1; abundance: few; d_gene: TRBD1; CDR3aa: CSAPLGGAGNTEAFF; CDR3nt: TGCAGTGCGCCTCTAGGGGGCGCAGGGAACACTGAAGCTTTCTTT
j_gene: TRBJ2-1; v_gene: TRBV11-1; abundance: many; d_gene: -; CDR3aa: CASSLEQYNEQFF; CDR3nt: TGTGCCAGCAGCTTAGAACAGTACAATGAGCAGTTCTTC
j_gene: TRBJ2-4; v_gene: TRBV6-6; abundance: -; d_gene: TRBD2; CDR3aa: CASSYGTRWSIQYF; CDR3nt: TGTGCCAGCAGTTACGGGACTAGATGGAGCATTCAGTACTTC
j_gene: TRBJ2-7; v_gene: TRBV28; abundance: many; d_gene: -; CDR3aa: CATLRQSSYEQYF; CDR3nt: TGTGCCACCCTCCGACAGTCATCCTACGAGCAGTACTTC
j_gene: TRBJ2-1; v_gene: TRBV4-1; abundance: few; d_gene: TRBD2; CDR3aa: CASSHDPSGLSYNEQFF; CDR3nt: TGCGCCAGCAGCCACGACCCTAGCGGTCTATCCTACAATGAGCAGTTCTTC
j_gene: TRBJ2-2; v_gene: TRBV3-1; abundance: -; d_gene: TRBD2; CDR3aa: CASNPIGDSGSGTGELFF; CDR3nt: TGTGCCAGCAACCCCATCGGGGATAGCGGGAGTGGCACCGGGGAGCTGTTTTTT
j_gene: TRBJ2-1; v_gene: TRBV6-1; abundance: few; d_gene: -; CDR3aa: CASSGSGYNEQFF; CDR3nt: TGTGCCAGCAGTGGGTCAGGATACAATGAGCAGTTCTTC
j_gene: TRBJ1-2; v_gene: TRBV28; abundance: many; d_gene: TRBD1; CDR3aa: CASRGQVDSSYTF; CDR3nt: TGTGCCAGCAGAGGACAGGTTGACTCATCCTACACCTTC
j_gene: TRBJ1-1; v_gene: TRBV2; abundance: few; d_gene: -; CDR3aa: CASRGDTAAFF; CDR3nt: TGTGCCAGCAGGGGGGATACAGCGGCTTTCTTT
j_gene: TRBJ1-1; v_gene: TRBV29-1; abundance: many; d_gene: -; CDR3aa: CSVEVQLNTEAFF; CDR3nt: TGCAGCGTTGAAGTACAGCTGAACACTGAAGCTTTCTTT
j_gene: TRBJ2-7; v_gene: TRBV25-1; abundance: many; d_gene: TRBD1; CDR3aa: CASSDQTGFREQYF; CDR3nt: TGTGCCAGCAGTGACCAGACAGGGTTCAGGGAGCAGTACTTC
j_gene: TRBJ1-1; v_gene: TRBV19; abundance: few; d_gene: -; CDR3aa: CASSIGSGNTEAFF; CDR3nt: TGTGCCAGTAGTATTGGGTCAGGGAACACTGAAGCTTTCTTT
j_gene: TRBJ2-7; v_gene: TRBV7-6; abundance: -; d_gene: TRBD2; CDR3aa: CASSLGGDSGMTYEQYF; CDR3nt: TGTGCCAGCAGCTTAGGAGGGGATAGCGGGATGACCTACGAGCAGTACTTC
j_gene: TRBJ2-3; v_gene: TRBV4-1; abundance: few; d_gene: TRBD1; CDR3aa: CASSQDGMIQGAFVAQYF; CDR3nt: TGCGCCAGCAGCCAAGACGGAATGATACAGGGGGCGTTCGTTGCGCAGTATTTT
j_gene: TRBJ2-2; v_gene: TRBV27; abundance: few; d_gene: -; CDR3aa: CASKFRGPGELFF; CDR3nt: TGTGCCAGCAAGTTTCGGGGGCCCGGGGAGCTGTTTTTT
j_gene: TRBJ1-1; v_gene: TRBV12-3/TRBV12-4; abundance: few; d_gene: TRBD1; CDR3aa: CASSSAGTASTEAFF; CDR3nt: TGTGCCAGCAGTTCAGCCGGGACAGCGTCCACTGAAGCTTTCTTT
j_gene: TRBJ2-7; v_gene: TRBV6-2/TRBV6-3; abundance: few; d_gene: TRBD2; CDR3aa: CAGSGGGRAGEQYF; CDR3nt: TGTGCCGGCAGTGGTGGCGGGAGGGCTGGTGAGCAGTACTTC
j_gene: TRBJ1-5; v_gene: TRBV6-2/TRBV6-3; abundance: few; d_gene: -; CDR3aa: CASSYRGGLNQPQHF; CDR3nt: TGTGCCAGCAGTTACAGAGGGGGTCTCAATCAGCCCCAGCATTTT